Included here is one T cell receptor (beta chain) sequence, with context. The antigen remains undetermined. This entry belongs to a study of vaccination effects on CD4 cells after COVID-19. Study-wide context: Post-vaccine specimens were collected at a median of 72 days following the second dose.

The germline V and J ends were trimmed by 10 bases and 10 bases, with 17 bases remaining between them. This CDR3 has 12 residues. Germline V lookup: CDR1 SGHNT, CDR2 YYREEE (reference sequence). Pools of viral peptides were used by the ViraFEST assay to expand antigen-specific CD4+ T cells ahead of sequencing. Researchers isolated CD4+ T cells once about 11 days of culture had elapsed. As their vaccination, participants received two doses of either BNT162b2 or mRNA-1273. IL-2 medium took the place of half the medium on both days 3 and 7. Here immunoSEQ multiplex PCR was the method, and the copy in TCRdb shows in-frame clones only, minus some. The sample includes tens of thousands of clones, roughly four fifths of them seen just once.

The chain links TRBV5-4 to TRBJ1-4; no reliable D call. The material was CD4+ T cells from PBMCs cultured with HCoV-229E spike peptides, obtained after COVID-19 vaccination. The receptor's source is a human donor who received a COVID-19 vaccine. CDR3 in amino acids: CACRSAAGKLFF. The CDR3 DNA is TGTGCCTGCCGTTCCGCCGCGGGAAAACTGTTTTTT.